This TCR beta chain was identified in a study of chemoradiotherapy in HPV16-positive cancers. This table comes from immunoSEQ multiplex PCR, and its TCRdb copy is limited to in-frame clones, with some not included. The table includes over 1,500 clones, more than 75% detected once. Between the trimmed V and J ends, which lost 0 bases and 1 base, there was a span of 0 bases. CDR3 length: 13 amino acids. CDR1 and CDR2 from the germline V gene are SGHTA and FQGNSA. This receptor was identified in a human donor with HPV-associated anogenital cancer. The V gene is TRBV7-2, the J gene TRBJ1-4; D is unclear. The source material was tumor tissue, sampled from a patient who underwent chemoradiotherapy. The CDR3 DNA reads TGTGCCAGCAGCTTAGCAACTAATGAAAAACTGTTTTTT. Protein sequence: CASSLATNEKLFF.